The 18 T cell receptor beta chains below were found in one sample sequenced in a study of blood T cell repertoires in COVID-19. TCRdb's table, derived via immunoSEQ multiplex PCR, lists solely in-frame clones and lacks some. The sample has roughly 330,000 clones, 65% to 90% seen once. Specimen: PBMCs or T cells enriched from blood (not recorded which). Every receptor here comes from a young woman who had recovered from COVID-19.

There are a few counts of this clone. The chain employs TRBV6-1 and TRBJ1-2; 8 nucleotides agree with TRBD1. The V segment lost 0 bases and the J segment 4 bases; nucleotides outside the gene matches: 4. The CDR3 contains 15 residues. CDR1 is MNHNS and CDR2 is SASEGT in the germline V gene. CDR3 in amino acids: CASSEAGTGSYGYTF. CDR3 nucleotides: TGTGCCAGCAGTGAAGCTGGGACAGGTTCCTATGGCTACACCTTC.

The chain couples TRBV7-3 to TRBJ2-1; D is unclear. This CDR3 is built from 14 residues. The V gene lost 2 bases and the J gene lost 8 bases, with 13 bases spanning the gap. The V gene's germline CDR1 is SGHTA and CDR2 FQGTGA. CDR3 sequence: CASSLDSVRDEQFF. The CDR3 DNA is TGTGCCAGCAGCTTAGACTCCGTGCGTGATGAGCAGTTCTTC. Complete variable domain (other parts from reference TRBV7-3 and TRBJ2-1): GAGVSQTPSNKVTEKGKYVELRCDPISGHTALYWYRQSLGQGPEFLIYFQGTGAADDSGLPNDRFFAVRPEGSVSTLKIQRTERGDSAVYLCASSLDSVRDEQFFGPGTRLTVL.

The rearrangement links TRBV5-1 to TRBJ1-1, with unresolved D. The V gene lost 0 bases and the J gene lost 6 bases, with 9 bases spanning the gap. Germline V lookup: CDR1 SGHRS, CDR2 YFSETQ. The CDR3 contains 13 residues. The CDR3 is CASSLDSPSEAFF. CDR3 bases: TGCGCCAGCAGCTTGGATAGTCCTTCTGAAGCTTTCTTT.

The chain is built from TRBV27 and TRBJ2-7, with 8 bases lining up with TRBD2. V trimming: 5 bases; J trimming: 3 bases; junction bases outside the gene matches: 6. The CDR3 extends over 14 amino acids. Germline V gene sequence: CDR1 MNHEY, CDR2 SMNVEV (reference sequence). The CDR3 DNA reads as TGTGCCAGCAGTCTCAGCGGGAGTCTCTACGAGCAGTACTTC. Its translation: CASSLSGSLYEQYF.

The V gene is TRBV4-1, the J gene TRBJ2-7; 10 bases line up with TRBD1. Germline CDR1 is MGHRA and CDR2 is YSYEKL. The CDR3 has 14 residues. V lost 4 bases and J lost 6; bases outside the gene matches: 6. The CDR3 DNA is TGCGCCAGCAGCCGACAGGGGGCAGAAGGCGAGCAGTACTTC. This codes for CASSRQGAEGEQYF.

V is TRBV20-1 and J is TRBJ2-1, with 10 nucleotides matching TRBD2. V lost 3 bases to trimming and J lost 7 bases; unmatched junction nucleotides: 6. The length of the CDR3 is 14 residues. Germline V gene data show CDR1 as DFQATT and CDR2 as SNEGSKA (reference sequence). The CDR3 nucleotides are TGCAGTGCTAGTCCCCCGGGACTAGCGAATGAGCAGTTCTTC. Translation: CSASPPGLANEQFF.

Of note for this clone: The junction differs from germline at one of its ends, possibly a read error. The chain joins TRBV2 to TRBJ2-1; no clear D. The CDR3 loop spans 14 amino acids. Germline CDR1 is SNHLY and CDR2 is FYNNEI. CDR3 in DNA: TGTGCCAGCAGAGAAGAGGTCTACGGGAATGAGCAGTTCTTC. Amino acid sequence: CASREEVYGNEQFF.

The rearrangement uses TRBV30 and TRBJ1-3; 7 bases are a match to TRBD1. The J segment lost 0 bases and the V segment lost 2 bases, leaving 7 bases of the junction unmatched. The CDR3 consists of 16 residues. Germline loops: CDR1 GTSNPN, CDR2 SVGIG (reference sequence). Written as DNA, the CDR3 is TGTGCCTGGAGTTACGACAGGGCCGTCTCTGGAAACACCATATATTTT. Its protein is CAWSYDRAVSGNTIYF.

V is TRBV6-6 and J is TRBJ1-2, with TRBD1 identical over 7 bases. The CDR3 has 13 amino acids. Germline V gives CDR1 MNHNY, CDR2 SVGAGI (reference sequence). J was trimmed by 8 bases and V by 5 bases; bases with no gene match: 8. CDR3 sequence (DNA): TGTGCCAGCAGTGTAAACAGGGGTCAGGGCTACACCTTC. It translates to CASSVNRGQGYTF.

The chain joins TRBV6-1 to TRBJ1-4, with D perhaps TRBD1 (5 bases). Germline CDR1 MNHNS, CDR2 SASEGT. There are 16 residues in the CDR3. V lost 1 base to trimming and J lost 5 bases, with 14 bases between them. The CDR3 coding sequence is TGTGCCAGCAGTGAAGTCTACCGACAGTACAATGAAAAACTGTTTTTT. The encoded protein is CASSEVYRQYNEKLFF.

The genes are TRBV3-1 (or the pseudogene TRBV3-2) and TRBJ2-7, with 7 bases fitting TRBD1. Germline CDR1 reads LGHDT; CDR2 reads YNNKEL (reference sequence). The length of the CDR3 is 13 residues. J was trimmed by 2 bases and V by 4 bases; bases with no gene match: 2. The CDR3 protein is CASSRQGAYEQYF. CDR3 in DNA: TGTGCCAGCAGCCGGCAGGGGGCCTACGAGCAGTACTTC.

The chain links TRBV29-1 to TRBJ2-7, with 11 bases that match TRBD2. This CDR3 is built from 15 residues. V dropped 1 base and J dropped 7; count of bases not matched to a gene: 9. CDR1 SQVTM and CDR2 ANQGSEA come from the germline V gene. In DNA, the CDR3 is TGCAGCGTTGAAGGTATAACTAGCGGGAGAGGAGAGCAGTACTTC. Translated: CSVEGITSGRGEQYF.

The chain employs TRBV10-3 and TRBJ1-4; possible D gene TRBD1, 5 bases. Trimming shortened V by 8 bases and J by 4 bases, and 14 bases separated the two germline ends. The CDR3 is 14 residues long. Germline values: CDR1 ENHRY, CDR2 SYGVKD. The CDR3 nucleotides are TGTGCCATCGGGGATCAGGGTCATAATGAAAAACTGTTTTTT. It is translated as CAIGDQGHNEKLFF.

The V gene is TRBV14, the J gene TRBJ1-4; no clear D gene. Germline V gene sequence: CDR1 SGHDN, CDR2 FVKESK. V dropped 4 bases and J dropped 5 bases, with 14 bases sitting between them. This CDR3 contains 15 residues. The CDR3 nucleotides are TGTGCCAGCAGCCTCTTACAGAGCTCCAATGAAAAACTGTTTTTT. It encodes CASSLLQSSNEKLFF. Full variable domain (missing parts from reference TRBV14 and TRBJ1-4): EAGVTQFPSHSVIEKGQTVTLRCDPISGHDNLYWYRRVMGKEIKFLLHFVKESKQDESGMPNNRFLAERTGGTYSTLKVQPAELEDSGVYFCASSLLQSSNEKLFFGSGTQLSVL.

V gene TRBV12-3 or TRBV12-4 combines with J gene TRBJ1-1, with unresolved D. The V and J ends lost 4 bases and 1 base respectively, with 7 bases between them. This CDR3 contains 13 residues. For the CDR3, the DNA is TGTGCCAGCAGTTGGAGGTCGAACACTGAAGCTTTCTTT. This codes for CASSWRSNTEAFF.

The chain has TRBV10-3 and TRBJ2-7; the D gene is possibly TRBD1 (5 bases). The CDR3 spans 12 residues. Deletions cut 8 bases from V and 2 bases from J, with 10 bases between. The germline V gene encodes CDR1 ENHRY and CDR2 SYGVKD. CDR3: CAIGREPYEQYF. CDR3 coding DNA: TGTGCCATCGGCAGGGAACCCTACGAGCAGTACTTC.

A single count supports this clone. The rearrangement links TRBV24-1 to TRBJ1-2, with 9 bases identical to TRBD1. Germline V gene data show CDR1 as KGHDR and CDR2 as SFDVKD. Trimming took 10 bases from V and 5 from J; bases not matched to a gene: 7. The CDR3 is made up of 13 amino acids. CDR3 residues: CATSSGTGYGYTF. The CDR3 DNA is TGTGCCACAAGCTCCGGGACAGGGTATGGCTACACCTTC.

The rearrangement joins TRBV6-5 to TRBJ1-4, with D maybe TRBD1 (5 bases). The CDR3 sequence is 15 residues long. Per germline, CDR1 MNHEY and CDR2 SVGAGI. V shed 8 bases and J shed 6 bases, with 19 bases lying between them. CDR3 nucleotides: TGTGCCAGCTGGCAGGGACTACCCTTTTATGAAAAACTGTTTTTT. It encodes CASWQGLPFYEKLFF.